Below, 18 T cell receptor beta chains from the same sample are listed, as sequenced in a study of shared T cell receptors in the human thymus. Libraries were prepared by immunoSEQ multiplex PCR; TCRdb keeps only in-frame clonotypes and omits some of them. The sample yields more than 550,000 clones, about 87% seen once. The same data also went into a second study, on human thymus T cells.

Material: thymocytes. The source of these receptors is a boy younger than two with a congenital heart defect.

The V call is TRBV2, the J call TRBJ2-2; D ambiguous. The CDR3 loop spans 15 amino acids. V dropped 1 base and J dropped 5 bases, with 11 bases sitting between them. Per the germline V gene, CDR1 is SNHLY and CDR2 is FYNNEI. CDR3 region: CASSEVQHGTGELFF. The CDR3 DNA follows: TGTGCCAGCAGTGAAGTCCAGCACGGGACCGGGGAGCTGTTTTTT.

This rearrangement joins TRBV4-3 to TRBJ1-1, with a possible D match to TRBD1 (6 bases). The length of the CDR3 is 16 residues. V lost 1 base and J 5 bases, leaving 17 bases between the germline ends. The V gene's germline CDR1 is LGHNA and CDR2 YSLEER. The CDR3 sequence is CASSQVVRTVFTEAFF. In nucleotides, the CDR3 is TGCGCCAGCAGCCAAGTTGTGAGGACAGTTTTTACTGAAGCTTTCTTT.

The chain uses TRBV15 and TRBJ1-1; D not resolved. The germline CDR1 and CDR2 sequences are LNHNV and YYDKDF (reference sequence). Between the trimmed V and J ends, which lost 1 base and 1 base, there was a span of 7 bases. The CDR3 has 14 amino acids. This CDR3 is CATSRVGANTEAFF. CDR3 coding DNA: TGTGCCACCAGCAGAGTAGGAGCGAACACTGAAGCTTTCTTT.

The chain links TRBV11-2 to TRBJ1-1; tentatively, D is TRBD1 (5 bases). Germline loops: CDR1 SGHAT, CDR2 FQNNGV. This CDR3 region has 14 residues. With 4 bases removed from V and 2 bases from J, the gap between germline ends came to 11 bases. The CDR3, as DNA: TGTGCCAGCAGCTCGGGGGACGGTAACACTGAAGCTTTCTTT. Its protein is CASSSGDGNTEAFF.

This clone was recorded a few times. V usage is TRBV7-9 and J usage is TRBJ1-6, with 9 positions matching TRBD1. The CDR3 runs 17 residues. Germline loops: CDR1 SEHNR, CDR2 FQNEAQ (reference sequence). The V segment lost 3 bases and the J segment 3 bases; nucleotides outside the gene matches: 6. For the CDR3, the DNA is TGTGCCAGCAGCTTGGGACAGGGAATCCGCTATAATTCACCCCTCCACTTT. Amino acids: CASSLGQGIRYNSPLHF.

The chain recombines TRBV9 with TRBJ1-2, with a weak D call TRBD1 (6 bases). The germline V gene encodes CDR1 SGDLS and CDR2 YYNGEE. V shed 6 bases and J shed 2 bases, with 17 bases lying between them. This CDR3 has 15 amino acids. In DNA, the CDR3 is TGTGCCAGCACCCCAGAGGGGGGGAAGAACTATGGCTACACCTTC. Translated: CASTPEGGKNYGYTF.

The genes are TRBV6-5 and TRBJ2-7, with 7 bases matching TRBD1. Losses at the gene ends were 6 bases for V and 3 bases for J; bases not matched to a gene: 11. The length of the CDR3 is 15 residues. Germline CDR1 and CDR2: MNHEY and SVGAGI. CDR3 region: CASSPLGTESYEQYF. The CDR3, as DNA: TGTGCCAGCAGCCCCCTCGGGACAGAAAGCTACGAGCAGTACTTC.

V gene TRBV5-1 combines with J gene TRBJ1-6; weak D call: TRBD1 (5 bases). The CDR3 has 19 residues. CDR1 is SGHRS and CDR2 is YFSETQ in the germline V gene. Trimming removed 0 bases from V and 6 bases from J, with 22 bases in between. In DNA, the CDR3 is TGCGCCAGCAGCTTGGGTCACGGTCAGGGAGCGGGGCTTAATTCACCCCTCCACTTT. Encoded protein: CASSLGHGQGAGLNSPLHF. Using reference TRBV5-1 and TRBJ1-6 for the parts outside the CDR3, the full variable domain is KAGVTQTPRYLIKTRGQQVTLSCSPISGHRSVSWYQQTPGQGLQFLFEYFSETQRNKGNFPGRFSGRQFSNSRSEMNVSTLELGDSALYLCASSLGHGQGAGLNSPLHFGNGTRLTVT.

J is TRBJ2-4 and V is TRBV19, with 15 nucleotides matching TRBD2. CDR1 is LNHDA, CDR2 SQIVND, per germline (reference sequence). There are 20 residues in the CDR3. V shed 4 bases, J shed 0 bases, and the junction held 10 bases outside the gene matches. The CDR3 DNA reads as TGTGCCAGTAGTACACCGGGACTAGCGGGAGGCGGGAGAGCCAAAAACATTCAGTACTTC. This encodes CASSTPGLAGGGRAKNIQYF.

The chain is built from TRBV21-1 and TRBJ2-7; the table's D call of TRBD1 was not tested on the DNA. TRBV21-1 represents a pseudogene. CDR3 length: 14 amino acids. CDR3 region: CASIEQGTLYEQYF. CDR3 sequence (DNA): TGTGCCAGCATCGAACAGGGGACCCTCTACGAGCAGTACTTC.

The table lists this clone with a count of one. V gene TRBV11-3 combines with J gene TRBJ2-1; 10 nucleotides agree with TRBD1. The CDR3 sequence is 15 residues long. Trimming at V came to 6 bases and at J to 6 bases, leaving 8 bases not matched to a gene. CDR1 and CDR2 (germline): SGHNT, YENEEA. This CDR3 is CASSLDRGLGNEQFF. The CDR3 DNA sequence: TGTGCCAGCAGTCTAGACAGGGGGCTTGGCAATGAGCAGTTCTTC.

The genes are TRBV27 and TRBJ2-1; D call uncertain. Trimming shortened V by 5 bases and J by 4 bases, and 12 bases separated the two germline ends. Germline CDR1 is MNHEY and CDR2 is SMNVEV (reference sequence). The CDR3 runs to 14 residues. The CDR3 here is CASSTLLRYNEQFF. CDR3 sequence (DNA): TGTGCCAGCAGTACCCTTCTGCGGTACAATGAGCAGTTCTTC.

Turning to this clone: The junction departs from the called germline gene at one end, perhaps through a read error. The chain has TRBV28 and TRBJ1-6; D is perhaps TRBD1 (5 bases). This CDR3 region has 15 residues. Germline V CDR1 and CDR2: MDHEN, SYDVKM. CDR3 region: CASSLGDTGTRNKVF. Here the CDR3 DNA reads TGTGCCAGCAGTTTGGGAGACACCGGGACTCGGAATAAGGTTTTT. Supplemented by reference TRBV28 and TRBJ1-6, the full variable domain reads DVKVTQSSRYLVKRTGEKVFLECVQDMDHENMFWYRQDPGLGLRLIYFSYDVKMKEKGDIPEGYSVSREKKERFSLILESASTNQTSMYLCASSLGDTGTRNKVFGNGTRLTVT.

This clone was counted once. This chain connects TRBV10-1 to TRBJ1-2; possible D gene TRBD1, 5 bases. Germline CDR1 and CDR2: WNHNN and SYGVQD (reference sequence). Trimming removed 8 bases at V and 4 bases at J, with 14 bases between. The CDR3 contains 13 residues. This CDR3 reads CASGLQDPYGYTF. CDR3 coding DNA: TGCGCCAGCGGATTACAGGATCCCTATGGCTACACCTTC.

In its sample, this clone was seen once. The chain employs TRBV30 and TRBJ2-7; D gene uncertain. This CDR3 comprises 14 residues. The germline CDR1 and CDR2 sequences are GTSNPN and SVGIG (reference sequence). The germline V and J ends were trimmed by 4 bases and 5 bases, with 18 bases remaining between them. The CDR3 sequence: CAWKKIPLANEQYF. The CDR3 nucleotides read TGTGCCTGGAAAAAAATCCCGTTGGCCAACGAGCAGTACTTC. The variable domain in full, completed from reference TRBV30 and TRBJ2-7, reads SQTIHQWPATLVQPVGSPLSLECTVEGTSNPNLYWYRQAAGRGLQLLFYSVGIGQISSEVPQNLSASRPQDRQFILSSKKLLLSDSGFYLCAWKKIPLANEQYFGPGTRLTVT.

This clone turned up a few times. This sequence joins TRBV28 and TRBJ2-7, with unresolved D. CDR3 length: 15 residues. The germline V gene encodes CDR1 MDHEN and CDR2 SYDVKM. V was clipped by 1 base and J by 0 bases, with 10 bases between them. Written as DNA, the CDR3 is TGTGCCAGCAGTTTATCACACTACCTCTCCTACGAGCAGTACTTC. It codes for CASSLSHYLSYEQYF.

This rearrangement joins TRBV6-6 to TRBJ1-5; D not certain. This CDR3 comprises 14 residues. Trimming took 6 bases from V and 7 from J, leaving 16 bases between them. CDR1 is MNHNY and CDR2 is SVGAGI in the germline V gene (reference sequence). In DNA form, the CDR3 reads TGTGCCAGCAGGCCGGACGACGGGAAACAGCCCCAGCATTTT. Its translation is CASRPDDGKQPQHF.

The chain uses TRBV23-1 and TRBJ2-7; possible D gene TRBD1, 6 bases. TRBV23-1 is classed as an ORF, of uncertain function. The V and J ends lost 5 bases and 2 bases respectively, with 22 bases between them. The CDR3 has 17 amino acids. CDR3 in amino acids: CASSKNTGNALTYEQYF. CDR3 DNA: TGCGCCAGCAGTAAAAACACAGGGAACGCACTGACCTACGAGCAGTACTTC.